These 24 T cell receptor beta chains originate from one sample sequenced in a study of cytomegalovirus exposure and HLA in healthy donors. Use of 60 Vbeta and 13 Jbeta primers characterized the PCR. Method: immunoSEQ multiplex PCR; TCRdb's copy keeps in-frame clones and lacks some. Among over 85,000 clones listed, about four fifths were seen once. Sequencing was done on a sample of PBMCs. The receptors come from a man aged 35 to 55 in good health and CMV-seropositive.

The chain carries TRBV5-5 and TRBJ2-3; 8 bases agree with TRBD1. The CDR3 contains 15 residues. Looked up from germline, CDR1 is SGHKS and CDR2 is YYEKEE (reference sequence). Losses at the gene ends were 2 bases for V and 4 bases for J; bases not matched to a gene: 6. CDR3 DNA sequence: TGTGCCAGCAGCTTTACCCAGGGGGCTCCAGATACGCAGTATTTT. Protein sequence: CASSFTQGAPDTQYF.

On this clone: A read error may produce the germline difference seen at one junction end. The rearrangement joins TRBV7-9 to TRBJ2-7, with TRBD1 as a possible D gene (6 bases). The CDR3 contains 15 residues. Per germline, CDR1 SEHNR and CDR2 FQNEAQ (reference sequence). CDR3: CASSRGQTTSDEQYF. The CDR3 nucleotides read TGTGCCAGCAGCCGCGGACAGACCACCTCCGACGAGCAGTACTTC.

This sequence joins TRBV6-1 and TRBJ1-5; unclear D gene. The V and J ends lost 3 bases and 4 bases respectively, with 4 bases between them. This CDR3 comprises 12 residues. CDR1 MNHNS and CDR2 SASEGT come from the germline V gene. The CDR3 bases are TGTGCCAGCAGTGACCCGAATCAGCCCCAGCATTTT. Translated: CASSDPNQPQHF.

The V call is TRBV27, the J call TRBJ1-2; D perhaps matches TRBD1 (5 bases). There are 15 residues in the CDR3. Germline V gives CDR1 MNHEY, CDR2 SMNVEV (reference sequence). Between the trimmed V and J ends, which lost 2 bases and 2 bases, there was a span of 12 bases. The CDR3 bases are TGTGCCAGCAGTTTAATCGCTACAGGCAACTATGGCTACACCTTC. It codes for CASSLIATGNYGYTF.

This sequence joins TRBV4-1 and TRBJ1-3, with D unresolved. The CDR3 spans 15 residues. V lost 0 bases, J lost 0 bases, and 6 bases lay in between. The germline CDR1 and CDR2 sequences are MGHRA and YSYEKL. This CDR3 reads CASSQEAASGNTIYF. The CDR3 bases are TGCGCCAGCAGCCAAGAGGCGGCCTCTGGAAACACCATATATTTT.

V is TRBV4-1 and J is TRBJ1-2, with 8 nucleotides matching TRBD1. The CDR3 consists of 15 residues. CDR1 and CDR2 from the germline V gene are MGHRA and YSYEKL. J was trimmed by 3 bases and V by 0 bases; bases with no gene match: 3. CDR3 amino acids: CASSQEGQDYYGYTF. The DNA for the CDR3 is TGCGCCAGCAGCCAAGAGGGACAGGACTACTATGGCTACACCTTC.

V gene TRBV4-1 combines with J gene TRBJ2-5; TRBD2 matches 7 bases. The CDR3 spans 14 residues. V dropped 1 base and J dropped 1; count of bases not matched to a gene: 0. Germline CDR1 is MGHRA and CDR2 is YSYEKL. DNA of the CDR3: TGCGCCAGCAGCCAAGGGACTAGCCAAGAGACCCAGTACTTC. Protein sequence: CASSQGTSQETQYF.

The CDR3 region is CASSFYTEAFF. The CDR3 DNA is TGTGCCAGCAGCTTCTATACTGAAGCTTTCTTT. V gene TRBV5-8 combines with J gene TRBJ1-1; D is unclear. The germline CDR1 and CDR2 sequences are SGHTS and YDEGEE. The CDR3 runs 11 residues. The V and J ends lost 2 bases and 5 bases respectively, with 4 bases between them.

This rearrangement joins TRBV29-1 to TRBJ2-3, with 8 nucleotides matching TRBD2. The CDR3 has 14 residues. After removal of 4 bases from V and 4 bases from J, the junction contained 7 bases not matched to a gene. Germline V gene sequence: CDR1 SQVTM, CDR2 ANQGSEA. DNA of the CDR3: TGCAGCGTTGCGGGGGGGGCCGTGGCAGATACGCAGTATTTT. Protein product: CSVAGGAVADTQYF.

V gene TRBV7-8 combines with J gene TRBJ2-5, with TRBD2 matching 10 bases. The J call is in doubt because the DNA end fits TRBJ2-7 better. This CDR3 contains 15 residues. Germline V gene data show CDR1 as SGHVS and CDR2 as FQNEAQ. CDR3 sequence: CASSPASGRSYEQYF. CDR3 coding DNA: TGTGCCAGCAGCCCTGCTAGCGGGAGATCCTACGAGCAGTACTTC.

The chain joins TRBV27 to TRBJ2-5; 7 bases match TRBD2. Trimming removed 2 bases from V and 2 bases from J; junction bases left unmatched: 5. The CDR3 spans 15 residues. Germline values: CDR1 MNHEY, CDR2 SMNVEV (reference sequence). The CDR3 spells CASSLKNGRQETQYF. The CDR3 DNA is TGTGCCAGCAGTTTAAAGAACGGGAGGCAAGAGACCCAGTACTTC.

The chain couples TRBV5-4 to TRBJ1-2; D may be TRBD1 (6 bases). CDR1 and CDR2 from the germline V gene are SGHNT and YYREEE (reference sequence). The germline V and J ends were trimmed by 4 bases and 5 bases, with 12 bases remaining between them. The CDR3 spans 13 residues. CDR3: CASSEDSIYGYTF. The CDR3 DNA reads TGTGCCAGCAGCGAGGACAGCATTTATGGCTACACCTTC. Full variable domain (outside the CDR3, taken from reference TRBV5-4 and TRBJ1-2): ETGVTQSPTHLIKTRGQQVTLRCSSQSGHNTVSWYQQALGQGPQFIFQYYREEENGRGNFPPRFSGLQFPNYSSELNVNALELDDSALYLCASSEDSIYGYTFGSGTRLTVV.

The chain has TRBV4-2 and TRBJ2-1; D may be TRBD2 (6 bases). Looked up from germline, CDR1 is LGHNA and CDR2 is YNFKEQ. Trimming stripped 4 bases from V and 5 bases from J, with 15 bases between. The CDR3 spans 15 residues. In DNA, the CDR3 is TGTGCCAGCAGCCCGTACGGGACTCCTGACAATGAGCAGTTCTTC. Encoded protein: CASSPYGTPDNEQFF.

Here the CDR3 reads CASSTDRGNSPLHF. The DNA for the CDR3 is TGTGCCAGCAGCACCGACAGGGGAAATTCACCCCTCCACTTT. J is TRBJ1-6 and V is TRBV5-5, with TRBD1 matching over 8 bases. V was pared by 4 bases and J by 7 bases, with 4 bases of the junction left unmatched. This CDR3 is 14 amino acids long. Germline lookup yields CDR1 SGHKS and CDR2 YYEKEE (reference sequence).

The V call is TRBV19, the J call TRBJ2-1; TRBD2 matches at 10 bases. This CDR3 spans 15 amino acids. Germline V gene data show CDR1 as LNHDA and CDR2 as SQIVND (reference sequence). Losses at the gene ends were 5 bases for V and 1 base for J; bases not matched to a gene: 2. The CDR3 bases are TGTGCCAGTAGTGCTAGCGGGGGATCCTACAATGAGCAGTTCTTC. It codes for CASSASGGSYNEQFF.

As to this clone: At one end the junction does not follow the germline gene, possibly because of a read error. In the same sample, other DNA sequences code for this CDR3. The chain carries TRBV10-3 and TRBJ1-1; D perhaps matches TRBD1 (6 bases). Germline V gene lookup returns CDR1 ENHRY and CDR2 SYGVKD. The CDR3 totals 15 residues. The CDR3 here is CAISSPGHLNTEAFF. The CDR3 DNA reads TGTGCTATCAGCAGCCCGGGACACCTGAACACTGAAGCTTTCTTT.

The CDR3 is CACTPPGSSGNTIYF. CDR3 nucleotides: TGTGCCTGCACCCCCCCGGGGAGCTCTGGAAACACCATATATTTT. The chain carries TRBV30 and TRBJ1-3, with D hard to call. Germline V gives CDR1 GTSNPN, CDR2 SVGIG (reference sequence). V was shortened by 6 bases and J by 0 bases, with 15 bases between the two germline ends. This CDR3 region has 15 residues.

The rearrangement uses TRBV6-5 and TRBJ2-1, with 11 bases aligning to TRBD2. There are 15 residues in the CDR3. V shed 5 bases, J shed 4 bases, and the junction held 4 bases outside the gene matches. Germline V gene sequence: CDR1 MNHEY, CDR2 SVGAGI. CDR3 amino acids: CASSTLAGGYNEQFF. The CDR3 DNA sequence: TGTGCCAGCAGTACATTAGCGGGGGGGTACAATGAGCAGTTCTTC.

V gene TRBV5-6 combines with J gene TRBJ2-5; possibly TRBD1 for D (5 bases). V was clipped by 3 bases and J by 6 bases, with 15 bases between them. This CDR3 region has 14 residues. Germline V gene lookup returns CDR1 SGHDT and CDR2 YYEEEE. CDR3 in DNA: TGTGCCAGCAGCTCAAGCAGCAGGGTGCAGACCCAGTACTTC. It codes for CASSSSSRVQTQYF.

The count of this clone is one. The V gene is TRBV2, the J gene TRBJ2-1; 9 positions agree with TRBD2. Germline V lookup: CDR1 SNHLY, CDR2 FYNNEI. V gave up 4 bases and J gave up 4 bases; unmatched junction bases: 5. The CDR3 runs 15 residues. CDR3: CASSVVAGVYNEQFF. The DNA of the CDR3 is TGTGCCAGCAGTGTTGTAGCGGGAGTTTACAATGAGCAGTTCTTC.

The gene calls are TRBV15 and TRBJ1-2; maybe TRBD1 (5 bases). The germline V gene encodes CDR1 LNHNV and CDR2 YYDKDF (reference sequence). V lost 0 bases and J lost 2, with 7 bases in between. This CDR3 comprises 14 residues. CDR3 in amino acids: CATSRDGGNYGYTF. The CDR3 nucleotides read TGTGCCACCAGCAGAGATGGGGGGAACTATGGCTACACCTTC.

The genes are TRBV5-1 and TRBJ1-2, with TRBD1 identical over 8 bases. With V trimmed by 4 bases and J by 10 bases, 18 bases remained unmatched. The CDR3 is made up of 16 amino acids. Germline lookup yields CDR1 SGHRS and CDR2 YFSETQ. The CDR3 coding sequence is TGCGCCAGCAGCGCCATATCAGGGACAGGCCCAAAAGTCTACACCTTC. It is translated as CASSAISGTGPKVYTF.

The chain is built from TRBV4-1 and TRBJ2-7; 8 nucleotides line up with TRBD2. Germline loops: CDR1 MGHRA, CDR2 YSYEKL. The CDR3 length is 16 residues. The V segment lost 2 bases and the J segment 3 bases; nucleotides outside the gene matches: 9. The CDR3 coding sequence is TGCGCCAGCAGCCAACTCGGGAGGGGGGGGATCTACGAGCAGTACTTC. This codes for CASSQLGRGGIYEQYF.

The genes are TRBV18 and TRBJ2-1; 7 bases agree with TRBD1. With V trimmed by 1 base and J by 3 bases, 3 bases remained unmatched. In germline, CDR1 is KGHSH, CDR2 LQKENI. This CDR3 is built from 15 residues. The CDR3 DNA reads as TGTGCCAGCTCACCACTGGACAGGAACTACAATGAGCAGTTCTTC. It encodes CASSPLDRNYNEQFF.